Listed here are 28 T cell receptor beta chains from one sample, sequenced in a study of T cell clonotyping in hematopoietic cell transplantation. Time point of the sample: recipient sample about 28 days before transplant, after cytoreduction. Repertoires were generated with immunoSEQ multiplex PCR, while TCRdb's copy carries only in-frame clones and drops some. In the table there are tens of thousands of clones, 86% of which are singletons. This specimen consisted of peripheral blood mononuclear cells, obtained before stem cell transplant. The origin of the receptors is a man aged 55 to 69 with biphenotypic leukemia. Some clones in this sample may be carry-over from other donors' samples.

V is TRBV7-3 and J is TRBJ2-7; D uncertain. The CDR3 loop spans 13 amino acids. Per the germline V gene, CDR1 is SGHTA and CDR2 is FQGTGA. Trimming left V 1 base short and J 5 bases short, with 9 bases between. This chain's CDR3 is CASSLSGNHEQYF. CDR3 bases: TGTGCCAGCAGCTTAAGCGGTAATCACGAGCAGTACTTC.

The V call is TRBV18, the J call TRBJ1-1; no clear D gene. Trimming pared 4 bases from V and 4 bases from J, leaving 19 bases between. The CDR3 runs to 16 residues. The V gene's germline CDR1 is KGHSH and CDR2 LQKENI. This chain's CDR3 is CASSRSTGPGSTEAFF. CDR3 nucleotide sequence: TGTGCCAGCTCACGCAGCACGGGCCCCGGTAGCACTGAAGCTTTCTTT.

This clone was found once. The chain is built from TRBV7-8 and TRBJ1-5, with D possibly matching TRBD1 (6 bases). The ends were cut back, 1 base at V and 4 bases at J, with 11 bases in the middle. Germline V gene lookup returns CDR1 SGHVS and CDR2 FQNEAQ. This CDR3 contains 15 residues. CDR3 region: CASSLEGRGNQPQHF. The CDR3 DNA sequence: TGTGCCAGCAGCTTAGAAGGCAGGGGAAATCAGCCCCAGCATTTT. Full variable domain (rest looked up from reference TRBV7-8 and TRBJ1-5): GAGVSQSPRYKVAKRGQDVALRCDPISGHVSLFWYQQALGQGPEFLTYFQNEAQLDKSGLPSDRFFAERPEGSVSTLKIQRTQQEDSAVYLCASSLEGRGNQPQHFGDGTRLSIL.

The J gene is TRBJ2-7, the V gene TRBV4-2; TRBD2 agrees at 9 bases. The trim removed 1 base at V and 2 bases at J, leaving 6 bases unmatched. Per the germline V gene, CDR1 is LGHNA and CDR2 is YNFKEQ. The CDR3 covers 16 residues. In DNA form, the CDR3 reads TGTGCCAGCAGCCAAGCCTCGGGACTAGCTACCTACGAGCAGTACTTC. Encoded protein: CASSQASGLATYEQYF.

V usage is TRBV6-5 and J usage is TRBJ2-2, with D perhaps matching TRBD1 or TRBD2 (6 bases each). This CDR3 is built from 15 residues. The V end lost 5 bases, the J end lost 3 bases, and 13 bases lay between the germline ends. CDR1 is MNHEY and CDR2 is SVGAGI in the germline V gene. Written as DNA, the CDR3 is TGTGCCAGCAGTAGGGGGGACCCCTACACCGGGGAGCTGTTTTTT. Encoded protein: CASSRGDPYTGELFF.

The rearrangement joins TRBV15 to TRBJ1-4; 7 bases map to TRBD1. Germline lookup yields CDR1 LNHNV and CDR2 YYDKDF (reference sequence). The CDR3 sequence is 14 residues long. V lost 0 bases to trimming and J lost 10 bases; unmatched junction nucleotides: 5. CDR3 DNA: TGTGCCACCAGCAGAGATAGGACAGGCGGAAAACTGTTTTTT. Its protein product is CATSRDRTGGKLFF.

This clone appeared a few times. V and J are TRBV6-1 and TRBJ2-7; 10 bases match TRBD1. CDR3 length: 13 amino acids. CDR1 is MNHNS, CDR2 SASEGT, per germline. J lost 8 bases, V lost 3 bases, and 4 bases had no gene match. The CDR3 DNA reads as TGTGCCAGCAGTGATCGGGACAGGGGCCAGCAGTACTTC. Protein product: CASSDRDRGQQYF.

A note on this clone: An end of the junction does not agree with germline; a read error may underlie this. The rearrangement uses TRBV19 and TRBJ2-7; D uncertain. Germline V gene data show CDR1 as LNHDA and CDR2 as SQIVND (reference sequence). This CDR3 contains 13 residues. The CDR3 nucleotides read TGTGCCAGTAGTACCTCGCCAGCGACCTCACACAATTTC. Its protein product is CASSTSPATSHNF.

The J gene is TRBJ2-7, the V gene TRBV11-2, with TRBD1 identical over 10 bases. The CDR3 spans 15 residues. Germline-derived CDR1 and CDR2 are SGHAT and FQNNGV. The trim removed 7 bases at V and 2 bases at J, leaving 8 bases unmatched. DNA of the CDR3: TGTGCCAGCACCATTCGGACAGGGGGAACCTACGAGCAGTACTTC. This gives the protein CASTIRTGGTYEQYF.

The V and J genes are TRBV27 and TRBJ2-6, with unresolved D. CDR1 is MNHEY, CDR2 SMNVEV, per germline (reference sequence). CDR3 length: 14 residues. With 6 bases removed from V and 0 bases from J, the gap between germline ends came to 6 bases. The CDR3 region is CASRDISGANVLTF. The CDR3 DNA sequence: TGTGCCAGCAGGGATATCTCTGGGGCCAACGTCCTGACTTTC.

The CDR3 region is CASSLTSVSYEQYF. The CDR3 DNA is TGTGCCAGCAGCTTAACTAGCGTCTCCTACGAGCAGTACTTC. The chain couples TRBV11-1 to TRBJ2-7, with 7 nucleotides matching TRBD2. Germline CDR1 SGHAT, CDR2 FQDESV (reference sequence). The CDR3 extends over 14 amino acids. V trimming: 2 bases; J trimming: 0 bases; junction bases outside the gene matches: 1.

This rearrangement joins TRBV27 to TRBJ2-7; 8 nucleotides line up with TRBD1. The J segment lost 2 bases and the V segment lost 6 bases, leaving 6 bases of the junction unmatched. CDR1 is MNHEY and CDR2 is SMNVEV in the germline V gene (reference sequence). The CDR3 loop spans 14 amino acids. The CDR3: CASSSRTGTYEQYF. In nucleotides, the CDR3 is TGTGCCAGCAGCTCACGGACAGGGACCTACGAGCAGTACTTC.

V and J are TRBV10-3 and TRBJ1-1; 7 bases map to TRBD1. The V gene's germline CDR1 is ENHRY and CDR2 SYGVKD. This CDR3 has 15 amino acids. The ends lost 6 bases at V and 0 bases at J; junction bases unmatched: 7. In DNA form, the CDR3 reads TGTGCCATCAGCGACGACAGGGTGATGAACACTGAAGCTTTCTTT. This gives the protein CAISDDRVMNTEAFF.

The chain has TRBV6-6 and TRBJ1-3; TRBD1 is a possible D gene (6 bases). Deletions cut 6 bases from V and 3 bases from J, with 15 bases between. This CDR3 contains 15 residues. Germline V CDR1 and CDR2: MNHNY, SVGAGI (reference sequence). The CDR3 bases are TGTGCCAGCAGATCGCAAAGGGGGGATGGAAACACCATATATTTT. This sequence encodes CASRSQRGDGNTIYF.

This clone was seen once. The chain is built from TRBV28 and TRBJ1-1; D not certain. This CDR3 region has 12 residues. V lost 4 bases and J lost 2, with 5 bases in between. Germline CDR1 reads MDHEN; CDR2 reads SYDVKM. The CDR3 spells CASSSANTEAFF. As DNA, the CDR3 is TGTGCCAGCAGTTCGGCAAACACTGAAGCTTTCTTT.

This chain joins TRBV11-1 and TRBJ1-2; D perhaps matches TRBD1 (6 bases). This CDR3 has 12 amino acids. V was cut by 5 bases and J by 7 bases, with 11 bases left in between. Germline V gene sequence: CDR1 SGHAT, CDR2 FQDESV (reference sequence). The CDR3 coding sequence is TGTGCCAGCAGCCATGGGGGCTCTGGCTACACCTTC. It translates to CASSHGGSGYTF. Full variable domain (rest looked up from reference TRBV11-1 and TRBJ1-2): EAEVAQSPRYKITEKSQAVAFWCDPISGHATLYWYRQILGQGPELLVQFQDESVVDDSQLPKDRFSAERLKGVDSTLKIQPAELGDSAMYLCASSHGGSGYTFGSGTRLTVV.

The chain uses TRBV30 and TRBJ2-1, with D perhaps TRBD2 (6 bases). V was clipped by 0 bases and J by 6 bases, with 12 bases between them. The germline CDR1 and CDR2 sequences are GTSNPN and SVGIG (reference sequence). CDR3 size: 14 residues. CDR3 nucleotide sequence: TGTGCCTGGAGTGTATGGGAGGAGCGCAATGAGCAGTTCTTC. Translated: CAWSVWEERNEQFF.

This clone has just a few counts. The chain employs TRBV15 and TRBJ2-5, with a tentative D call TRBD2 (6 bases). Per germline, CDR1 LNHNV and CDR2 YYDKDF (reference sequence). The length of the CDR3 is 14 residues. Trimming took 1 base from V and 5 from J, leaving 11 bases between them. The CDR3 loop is CATSRGGIEETQYF. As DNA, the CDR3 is TGTGCCACCAGCAGAGGCGGGATAGAGGAGACCCAGTACTTC.

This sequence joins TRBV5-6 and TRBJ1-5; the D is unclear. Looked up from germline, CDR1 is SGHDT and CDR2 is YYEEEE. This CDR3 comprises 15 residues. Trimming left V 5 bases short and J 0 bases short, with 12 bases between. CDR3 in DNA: TGTGCCAGCAGTTCCCTGTCGTATAGCAATCAGCCCCAGCATTTT. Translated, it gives CASSSLSYSNQPQHF.

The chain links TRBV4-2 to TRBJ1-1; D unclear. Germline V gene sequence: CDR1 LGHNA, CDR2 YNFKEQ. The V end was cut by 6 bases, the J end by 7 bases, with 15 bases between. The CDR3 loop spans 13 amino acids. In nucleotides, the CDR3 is TGTGCCAGCAGAGAGGGAGTTGTGGGTGAAGCTTTCTTT. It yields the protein CASREGVVGEAFF.

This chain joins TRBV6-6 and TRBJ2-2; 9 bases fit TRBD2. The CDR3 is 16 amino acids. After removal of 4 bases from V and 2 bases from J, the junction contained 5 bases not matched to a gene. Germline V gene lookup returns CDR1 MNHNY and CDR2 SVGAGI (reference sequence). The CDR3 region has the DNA TGTGCCAGCAGTTTCCGTAGCGGGAGCAACACCGGGGAGCTGTTTTTT. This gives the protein CASSFRSGSNTGELFF.

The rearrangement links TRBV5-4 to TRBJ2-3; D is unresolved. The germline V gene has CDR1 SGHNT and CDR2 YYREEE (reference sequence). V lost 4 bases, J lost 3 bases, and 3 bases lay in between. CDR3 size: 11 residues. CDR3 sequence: CASSLTDTQYF. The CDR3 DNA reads TGTGCCAGCAGCCTAACAGATACGCAGTATTTT.

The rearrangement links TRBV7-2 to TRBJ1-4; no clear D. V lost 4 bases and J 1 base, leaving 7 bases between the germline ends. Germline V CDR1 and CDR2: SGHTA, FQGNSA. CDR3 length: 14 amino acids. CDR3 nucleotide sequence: TGTGCCAGCAGCTCGCAGTTAACTAATGAAAAACTGTTTTTT. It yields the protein CASSSQLTNEKLFF.

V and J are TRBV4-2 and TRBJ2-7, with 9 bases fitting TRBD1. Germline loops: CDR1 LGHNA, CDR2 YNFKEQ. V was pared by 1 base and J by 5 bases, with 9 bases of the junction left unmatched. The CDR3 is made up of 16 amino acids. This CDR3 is CASSQGGTGPGDEQYF. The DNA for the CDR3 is TGTGCCAGCAGCCAAGGAGGGACAGGGCCTGGGGACGAGCAGTACTTC.

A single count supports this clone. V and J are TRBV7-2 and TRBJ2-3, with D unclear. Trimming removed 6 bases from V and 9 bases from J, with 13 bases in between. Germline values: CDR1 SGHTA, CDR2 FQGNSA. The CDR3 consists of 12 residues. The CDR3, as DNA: TGTGCCAGCAGTATTGCCTTCTCCACGCAGTATTTT. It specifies CASSIAFSTQYF.

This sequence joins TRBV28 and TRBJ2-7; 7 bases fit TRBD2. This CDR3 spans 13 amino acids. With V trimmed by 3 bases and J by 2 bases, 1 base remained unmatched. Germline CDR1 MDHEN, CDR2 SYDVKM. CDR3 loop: CASSLGGTYEQYF. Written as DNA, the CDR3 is TGTGCCAGCAGTTTGGGGGGGACCTACGAGCAGTACTTC. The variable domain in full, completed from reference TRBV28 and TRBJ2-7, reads DVKVTQSSRYLVKRTGEKVFLECVQDMDHENMFWYRQDPGLGLRLIYFSYDVKMKEKGDIPEGYSVSREKKERFSLILESASTNQTSMYLCASSLGGTYEQYFGPGTRLTVT.

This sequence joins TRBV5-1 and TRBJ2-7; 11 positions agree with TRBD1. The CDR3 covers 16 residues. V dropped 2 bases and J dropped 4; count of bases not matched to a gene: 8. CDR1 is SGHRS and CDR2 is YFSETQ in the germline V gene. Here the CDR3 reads CASSFGRDRGGYEQYF. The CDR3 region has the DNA TGCGCCAGCAGCTTCGGCCGGGACAGGGGGGGTTACGAGCAGTACTTC.

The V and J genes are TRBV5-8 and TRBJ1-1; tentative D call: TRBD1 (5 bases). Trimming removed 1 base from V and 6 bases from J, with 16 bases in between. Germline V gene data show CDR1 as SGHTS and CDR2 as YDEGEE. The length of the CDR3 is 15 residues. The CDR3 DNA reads TGTGCCAGCAGCTTGTTGGTACAGGAACCTCCTGAAGCTTTCTTT. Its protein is CASSLLVQEPPEAFF.